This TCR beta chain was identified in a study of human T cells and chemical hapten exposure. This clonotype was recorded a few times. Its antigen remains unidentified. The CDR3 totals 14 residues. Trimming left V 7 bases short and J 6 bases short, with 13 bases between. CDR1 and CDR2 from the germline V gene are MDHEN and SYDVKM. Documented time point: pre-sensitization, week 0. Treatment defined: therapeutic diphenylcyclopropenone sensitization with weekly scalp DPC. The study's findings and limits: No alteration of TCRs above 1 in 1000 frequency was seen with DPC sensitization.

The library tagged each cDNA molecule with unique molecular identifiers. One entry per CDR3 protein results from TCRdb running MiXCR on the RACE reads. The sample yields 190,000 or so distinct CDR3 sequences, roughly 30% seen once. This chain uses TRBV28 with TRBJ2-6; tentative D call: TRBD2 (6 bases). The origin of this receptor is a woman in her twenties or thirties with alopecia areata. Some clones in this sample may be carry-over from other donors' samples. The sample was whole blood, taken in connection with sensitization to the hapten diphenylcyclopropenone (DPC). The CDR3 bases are TGTGCCAGCAACCGTGGGGAGGCGGCCAACGTCCTGACTTTC. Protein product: CASNRGEAANVLTF.